The source of this T cell receptor (beta chain) is a study of cytomegalovirus exposure and HLA in healthy donors (dated by TCRdb to the late 2010s). At the level of the whole study: An earlier analysis of several hundred of the donors reported 276 Gb of sequence data and roughly 120 million unique TCR beta sequences obtained from some 200 million T cells. An early release that covered about 600 HLA-typed donors contained around 330 gigabases of sequencing data and about 84 million unique TCR sequences. Of the roughly 430 genotyped donors, around 81% fell in the genetic ancestry cluster associated with self-reported Caucasian donors. The study aimed to test whether cataloging public T cell receptors could reveal signatures of past pathogen exposure. Using immunosequencing, the study profiled T cell repertoires from around 680 subjects and related those repertoires to cytomegalovirus serostatus. In addition to the first cohort of around 670 subjects, a separate validation cohort of approximately 110 different subjects was used. To predict cytomegalovirus infection status, the study brought together high-throughput TCR immunosequencing, statistical association of individual TCRs with disease status, and machine learning. To study patterns of TCR occurrence, a later analysis re-analyzed previously published TCR beta repertoires from 666 donors and added high-resolution HLA genotyping. Rather than using new phenotypic data, the later analysis identified candidate immune exposures from TCR beta sequences and from how often those sequences occurred across donors. In an earlier analysis of 587 of the donors, high-throughput TCR beta sequencing was used to judge whether each TCR beta V gene segment behaved as functional or pseudogenic. Donor age, sex, ethnicity and CMV serostatus were collected together with the repertoire data. Genome-wide SNP genotypes for about 65% of the roughly 670 donors were used in a later genetic analysis, which treated that subset as a discovery cohort. Every discovery cohort repertoire had been produced on one sequencing platform. Class I and class II HLA loci were covered by the typing at four-digit resolution. Typing coverage varied by locus: about 620-640 donors for A, B, C, DRB1 and DQB1; roughly 510 for DQA1; 600 to 610 for DPA1; approximately 470 for DPB1. Five DR-DQ haplotypes were treated as single units for association and clustering because of strong linkage in the cohort. Across some 400 genotyped donors of the cohort, an average of roughly 200,000 unique TCR beta nucleotide sequences per donor were sequenced, and roughly 18% of those sequences were non-productive.

In total, approximately 700 healthy bone marrow donors made up the cohort. At the time of sampling, all cohort members were nominally healthy, though unrecorded immune exposures were likely present. The donor tested CMV seronegative, placing the donor among the 350 or so seronegative members of the cohort. Every donor gave a peripheral blood sample, and the peripheral blood mononuclear cells from that sample were used for TCR beta sequencing. The Qiagen DNeasy Blood Extraction Kit was used to extract genomic DNA from the blood cell samples. Library method: the immunoSEQ multiplex PCR assay. The multiplex PCR relied on a mix of 60 forward primers for TCR Vbeta segments and 13 reverse primers for TCR Jbeta segments. The CDR3 region of rearranged TCR beta genes was amplified from genomic DNA with a multiplex PCR assay. Amplified TCR beta libraries were sequenced as 87-base-pair reads on the Illumina HiSeq System. Under the source paper's analysis protocol: Across the 670 or so repertoires, a later analysis counted roughly 77 million unique TCR beta chains, roughly 11 million of which were shared by at least two donors. Raw reads were error-corrected and collapsed into unique sequences with a nearest-neighbor algorithm that merged closely related sequences to remove PCR and sequencing errors. V, D and J gene segments were assigned by aligning CDR3 sequences to IMGT reference sequences. Each retained sequence needed at least a six-nucleotide match to both a V gene segment and a J gene segment. A rearrangement counted as productive if the CDR3 had no stop codons and remained in frame with V and J, and every other rearrangement counted as non-productive. CDR3 was defined by IMGT convention, running from the second conserved V-encoded cysteine to the conserved J-encoded phenylalanine. The earlier analysis of about 560 of the donors excluded any sequence lacking an unambiguous match to a single V gene segment. An earlier analysis of a few hundred of the donors called V segments functional above 56.7% productive rearrangements and segregating when the between-donor standard deviation exceeded 5%. A statistical classification framework was built to diagnose cytomegalovirus status from the catalog of TCR beta chain sequences. In a later analysis, V and J genes were assigned by comparing TCR nucleotide sequences against IMGT/GENE-DB human TR gene sequences. Using the TCRdist pipeline, a later analysis assigned CDR3 sequences along with most-parsimonious VDJ recombination scenarios. In a later analysis, each TCR beta chain was defined by its CDR3 amino acid sequence together with its V-gene family, and reads without a unique V-gene family were excluded. As a way to deal with suspected cross-contamination and a sequencing artifact, a later analysis dropped 500 to 700 nucleotide sequences that were highly shared and had low generation probability. A later analysis calculated a clonal expansion index for each public chain from normalized within-repertoire ranks of inferred template counts. In a later analysis, generation probabilities were computed using a VDJ recombination model fitted to out-of-frame rearrangements, and the results were checked against IGoR. In a later analysis, TCR-TCR, TCR-HLA and TCR-CMV co-occurrence was scored with hypergeometric tests, and a repertoire-size bias correction was applied to TCR pairs. False discovery rates were estimated in a later analysis by permuting HLA or CMV assignments 20 times. A later analysis grouped co-occurring TCRs with DBSCAN, adding TCRdist sequence similarity when clustering within HLA-allele-positive subsets. For co-occurrence clustering, repertoires with fewer than 30,000 or more than 120,000 public chains were excluded, along with several repertoires with anomalous nucleotide sharing. Held by TCRdb, this immuneACCESS table contains in-frame sequences only and omits some clones. Under half of the omission traces to an unresolved V gene where checked; the cause of the rest is unknown. V, J and clone size derive from that table, while D and trimming were established from the DNA sequence. This sample holds some 270,000 clones; about 93% were observed only once. The ten largest clones take up 1.7% of the sample.

The junction shows trimming of 8 bases on V and 5 bases on J, and the gene matches do not reach 8 bases of it. CDR1 and CDR2 were assigned from the germline V gene as ENHRY and SYGVKD. The CDR3 sequence holds 14 residues, the cysteine and phenylalanine included. Only the CDR3 region is kept as DNA, spanning 42 bases read in frame from base 1. The paper as a whole reports these results and caveats: A further reported finding was that TCR beta sequences accurately predicted the HLA-A and HLA-B alleles for most subjects in the first cohort. Because the 87-base-pair reads could not distinguish some IMGT-functional V segments, including TRBV6-2 and TRBV6-3, those segments were excluded. V-gene and J-gene trimming of TCR beta chains was associated with a missense DCLRE1C variant in a later genetic analysis, and the association was replicated in an independent cohort. For the cohort, immune exposure information was limited to CMV serostatus. In this cohort, only TCR beta chains were sequenced, and detectable features were limited by the absence of alpha or paired-chain data. Correlated functional status among segregating V segments might be attributable to linkage disequilibrium, but an unknown experimental factor could not be ruled out. HLA typing was unavailable for some donors at each locus, so association tests used only the typed subset. Assigning TCR associations to individual alleles was difficult when HLA alleles, especially DR and DQ, strongly co-occurred. Most CMV-associated TCR beta chains appeared to be HLA-restricted in a later analysis, and the HLA associations seemed to be driven largely by CMV exposure. Specific HLA alleles were associated with roughly 16,000 TCR beta sequences at a false discovery rate of 0.05 in a later analysis. A total of 150 to 200 TCR beta chains were listed by the study as associated with cytomegalovirus. A later analysis found that TCR association rates varied across HLA loci, with DRB1 alleles showing the most associated TCRs and HLA-C alleles the fewest. Roughly uniform sequencing depth across donors was assumed in presence/absence analyses, although this assumption may not hold. According to a later genetic analysis, donors in an Asian-associated ancestry cluster had fewer N-insertions in productive TCRs than the approximately 670-donor mean. The authors suggested that the approach could potentially be generalized to other disease states and immunological phenotypes. While some public TCRs were present in many individuals, most TCR sequences turned up only very rarely across donors. In an earlier analysis of about 600 of the donors, most TCR beta V segments appeared in productive rearrangements about 90% or about 30% of the time, broadly matching IMGT annotations. Cytomegalovirus status was reported to be diagnosed by the classifier with high specificity and sensitivity in both the original and validation cohorts. A later analysis reported that several top co-occurrence clusters appeared linked to parvovirus B19, influenza, CMV and Epstein-Barr virus. A group of highly shared sequence variants was considered likely to be a technical artifact of the sequencing pipeline. Compared with equally common non-associated chains, HLA-associated TCR beta chains in a later analysis were more clonally expanded and had lower generation probabilities. Because counts were too low, some 17 rarely observed V segments, including chromosome 9 orphons, were left out of the earlier analysis of a few hundred of the donors. In vitro tests confirmed that a few of the cytomegalovirus-associated TCR beta chains recognize cytomegalovirus antigens.

As for this clone: What antigen it recognizes has not been identified. The input lacks base qualities; no much larger clone sits a single base away.

In this chain, TRBV10-3 is recombined with TRBJ1-1, with 10 middle bases fitting TRBD1. The sequenced sample consisted of PBMCs. This receptor was taken from a girl aged 2 to 10 in good health and CMV-seronegative. The CDR3 in this case is CAIRSGTGDTEAFF. The nucleotides read TGTGCCATCCGCAGCGGGACAGGGGATACTGAAGCTTTCTTT.